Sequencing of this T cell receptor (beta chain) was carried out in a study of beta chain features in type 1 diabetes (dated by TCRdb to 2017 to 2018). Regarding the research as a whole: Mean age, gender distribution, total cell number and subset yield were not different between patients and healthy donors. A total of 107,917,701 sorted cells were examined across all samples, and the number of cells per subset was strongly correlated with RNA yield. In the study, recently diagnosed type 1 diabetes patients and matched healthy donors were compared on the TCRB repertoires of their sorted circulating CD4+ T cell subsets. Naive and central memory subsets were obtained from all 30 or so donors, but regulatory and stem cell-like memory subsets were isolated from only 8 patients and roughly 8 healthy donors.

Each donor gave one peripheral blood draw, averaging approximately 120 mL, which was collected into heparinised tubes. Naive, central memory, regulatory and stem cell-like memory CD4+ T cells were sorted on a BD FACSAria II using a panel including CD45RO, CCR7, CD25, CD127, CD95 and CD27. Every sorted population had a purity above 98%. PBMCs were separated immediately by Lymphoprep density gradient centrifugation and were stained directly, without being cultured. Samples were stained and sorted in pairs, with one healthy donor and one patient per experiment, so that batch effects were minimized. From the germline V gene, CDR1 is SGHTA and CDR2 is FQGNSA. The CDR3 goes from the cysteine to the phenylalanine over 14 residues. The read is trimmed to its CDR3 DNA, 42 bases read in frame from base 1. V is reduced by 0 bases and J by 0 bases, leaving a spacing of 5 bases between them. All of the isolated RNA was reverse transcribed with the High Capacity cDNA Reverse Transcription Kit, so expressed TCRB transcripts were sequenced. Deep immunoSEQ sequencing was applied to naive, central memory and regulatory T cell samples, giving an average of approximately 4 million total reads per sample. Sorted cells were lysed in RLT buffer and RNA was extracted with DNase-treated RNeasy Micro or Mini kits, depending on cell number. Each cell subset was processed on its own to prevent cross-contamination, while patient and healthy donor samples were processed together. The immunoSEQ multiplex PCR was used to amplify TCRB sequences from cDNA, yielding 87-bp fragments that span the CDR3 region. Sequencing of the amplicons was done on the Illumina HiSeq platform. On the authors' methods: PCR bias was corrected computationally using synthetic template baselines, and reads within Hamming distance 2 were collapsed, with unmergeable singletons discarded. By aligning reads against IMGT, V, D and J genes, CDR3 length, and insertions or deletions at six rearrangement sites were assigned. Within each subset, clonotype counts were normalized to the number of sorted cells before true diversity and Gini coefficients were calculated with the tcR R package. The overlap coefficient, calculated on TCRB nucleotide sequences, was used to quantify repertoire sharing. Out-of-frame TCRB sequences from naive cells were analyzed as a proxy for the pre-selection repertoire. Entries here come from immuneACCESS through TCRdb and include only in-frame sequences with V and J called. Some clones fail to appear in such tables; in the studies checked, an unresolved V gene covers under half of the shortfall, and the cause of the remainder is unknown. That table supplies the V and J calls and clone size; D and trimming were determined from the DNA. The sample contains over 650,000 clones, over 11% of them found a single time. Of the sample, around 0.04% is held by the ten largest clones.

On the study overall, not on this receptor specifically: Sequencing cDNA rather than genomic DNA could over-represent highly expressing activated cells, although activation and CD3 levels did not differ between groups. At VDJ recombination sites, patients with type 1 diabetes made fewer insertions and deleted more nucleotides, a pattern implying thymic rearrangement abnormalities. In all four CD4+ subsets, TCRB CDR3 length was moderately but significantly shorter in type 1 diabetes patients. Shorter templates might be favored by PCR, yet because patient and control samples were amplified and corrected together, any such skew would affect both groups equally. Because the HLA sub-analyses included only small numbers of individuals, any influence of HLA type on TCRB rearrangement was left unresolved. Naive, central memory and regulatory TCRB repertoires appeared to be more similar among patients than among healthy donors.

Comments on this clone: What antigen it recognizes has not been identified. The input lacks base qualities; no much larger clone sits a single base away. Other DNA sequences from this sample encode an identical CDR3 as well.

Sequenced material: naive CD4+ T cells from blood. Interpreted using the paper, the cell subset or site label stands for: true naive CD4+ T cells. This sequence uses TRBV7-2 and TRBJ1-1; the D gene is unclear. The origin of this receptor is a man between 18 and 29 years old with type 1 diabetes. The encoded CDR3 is CASSLAGVNTEAFF. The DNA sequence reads TGTGCCAGCAGCTTAGCGGGTGTGAACACTGAAGCTTTCTTT. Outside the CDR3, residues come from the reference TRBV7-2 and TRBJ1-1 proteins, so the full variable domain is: GAGVSQSPSNKVTEKGKDVELRCDPISGHTALYWYRQSLGQGLEFLIYFQGNSAPDKSGLPSDRFSAERTGGSVSTLTIQRTQQEDSAVYLCASSLAGVNTEAFFGQGTRLTVV.